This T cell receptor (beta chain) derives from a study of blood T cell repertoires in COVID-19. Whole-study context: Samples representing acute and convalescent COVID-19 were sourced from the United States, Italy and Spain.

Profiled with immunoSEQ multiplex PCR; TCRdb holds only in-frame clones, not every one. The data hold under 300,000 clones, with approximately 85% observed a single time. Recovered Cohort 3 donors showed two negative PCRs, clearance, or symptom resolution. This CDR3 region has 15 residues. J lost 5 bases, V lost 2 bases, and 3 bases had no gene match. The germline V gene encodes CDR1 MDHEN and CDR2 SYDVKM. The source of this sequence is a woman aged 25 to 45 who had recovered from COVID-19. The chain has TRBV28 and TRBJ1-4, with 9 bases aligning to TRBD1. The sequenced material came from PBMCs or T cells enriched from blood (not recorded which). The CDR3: CASSLGDRVNEKLFF. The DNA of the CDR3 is TGTGCCAGCAGTTTAGGGGACAGGGTGAATGAAAAACTGTTTTTT.